One T cell receptor beta chain is described in this entry. What it binds is not known. This sample was taken from a study of cytomegalovirus exposure and HLA in healthy donors. Study findings and constraints: The authors listed roughly 150 TCR beta chains as cytomegalovirus-associated. Of the V segments, some could not be distinguished, including TRBV6-2 and TRBV6-3, and were excluded.

A multiplex PCR was run with 60 Vbeta primers and 13 Jbeta primers. The protocol was immunoSEQ multiplex PCR, while the TCRdb copy is restricted to in-frame clones and leaves out a portion. The sample holds some 130,000 clones, 73% seen once. CDR3 size: 12 residues. In germline, CDR1 is SGHDT, CDR2 YYEEEE. V was shortened by 0 bases and J by 4 bases, with 5 bases between the two germline ends. The chain carries TRBV5-6 and TRBJ2-7; D is ambiguous. This TCR came from a woman in her thirties or forties in good health and CMV-seronegative. Sample: PBMCs. CDR3 coding DNA: TGTGCCAGCAGCTTGGGAGTGTACGAGCAGTACTTC. This encodes CASSLGVYEQYF.